Below are 30 T cell receptor beta chains sequenced from a single sample in a study of graft-versus-host responses after intestinal transplantation. Produced via immunoSEQ multiplex PCR; TCRdb's table is partial and in-frame only. The sample has approximately 5,500 clones; roughly 30% are singletons. Material: alloreactive CD4+ T cells from a mixed lymphocyte reaction culture, obtained before transplantation. Specified subset: CFSE-low proliferating T cells sorted from roughly six-day pre-transplant mixed lymphocyte reaction (GvH or HvG direction). Receptors were obtained from a human patient who was an organ donor for intestinal transplantation.

A word on this clone: Within the sample, other DNA sequences also encode this same CDR3. The chain carries TRBV7-2 and TRBJ2-3, with D unclear. V was cut by 1 base and J by 1 base, with 3 bases left in between. CDR3 length: 13 amino acids. The germline gives CDR1 SGHTA, CDR2 FQGNSA. CDR3 sequence reads: CASSLGGTDTQYF. CDR3 bases: TGTGCCAGCAGCTTAGGAGGCACAGATACGCAGTATTTT.

The chain recombines TRBV4-1 with TRBJ1-2; D ambiguous. Germline V gene sequence: CDR1 MGHRA, CDR2 YSYEKL. CDR3 size: 14 residues. Trimming removed 8 bases at V and 0 bases at J, with 13 bases between. The chain's CDR3 is CASSAGLANYGYTF. CDR3 coding DNA: TGCGCCAGCTCGGCCGGACTGGCTAACTATGGCTACACCTTC.

This clone was seen a single time. The CDR3 sequence is CASSIFGRGGSYNEQFF. The CDR3 DNA follows: TGTGCCAGTAGTATTTTTGGCCGGGGAGGCTCCTACAATGAGCAGTTCTTC. This chain connects TRBV19 to TRBJ2-1; tentative D call: TRBD2 (6 bases). This CDR3 contains 17 residues. The germline CDR1 and CDR2 sequences are LNHDA and SQIVND (reference sequence). Trimming shortened V by 3 bases and J by 0 bases, and 15 bases separated the two germline ends.

The rearrangement links TRBV6-5 to TRBJ1-2; 8 bases align to TRBD1. CDR3 length: 15 residues. Germline V CDR1 and CDR2: MNHEY, SVGAGI. Trimming at V came to 7 bases and at J to 3 bases, leaving 10 bases not matched to a gene. CDR3 protein: CASKEWLQGDYGYTF. The CDR3 nucleotides read TGTGCCAGCAAAGAGTGGCTACAGGGGGACTATGGCTACACCTTC.

Relative to its sample, this clone is large. This chain links TRBV6-1 with TRBJ1-2, with no clear D. Germline V lookup: CDR1 MNHNS, CDR2 SASEGT. The V end was cut by 2 bases, the J end by 2 bases, with 3 bases between. This CDR3 has 12 amino acids. Written as DNA, the CDR3 is TGTGCCAGCAGTGAACAAAACTATGGCTACACCTTC. This gives the protein CASSEQNYGYTF.

By sample fraction, this clone is medium-sized. This sequence joins TRBV5-1 and TRBJ2-3; 7 bases agree with TRBD2. CDR3 length: 12 amino acids. Germline V gene sequence: CDR1 SGHRS, CDR2 YFSETQ. V gave up 6 bases and J gave up 10 bases; unmatched junction bases: 8. CDR3 DNA: TGCGCCAGCAACGGGGGGAGGGAGGCGCAGTATTTT. Translation: CASNGGREAQYF. Full variable domain (remainder filled in from reference TRBV5-1 and TRBJ2-3): KAGVTQTPRYLIKTRGQQVTLSCSPISGHRSVSWYQQTPGQGLQFLFEYFSETQRNKGNFPGRFSGRQFSNSRSEMNVSTLELGDSALYLCASNGGREAQYFGPGTRLTVL.

This clone was counted only a few times. The rearrangement joins TRBV6-1 to TRBJ1-2; no clear D. Germline assignment: CDR1 MNHNS and CDR2 SASEGT. The CDR3 is made up of 12 amino acids. The V end lost 8 bases, the J end lost 4 bases, and 11 bases lay between the germline ends. CDR3 residues: CASVRQSYGYTF. The CDR3 DNA follows: TGTGCCAGCGTGAGGCAGTCCTATGGCTACACCTTC.

Turning to this clone: Given a far larger clone just one base away, this is likely a sequencing read error. The chain links TRBV10-3 to TRBJ1-1; D gene ambiguous. Germline V lookup: CDR1 ENHRY, CDR2 SYGVKD. The CDR3 loop spans 13 amino acids. The CDR3: CAFSRVLNTEAFF. The CDR3 bases are TGTGCCTTCAGTCGGGTCCTGAACACTGAAGCTTTCTTT.

The chain couples TRBV5-1 to TRBJ2-7; tentatively, D is TRBD1 (6 bases). Germline CDR1 and CDR2: SGHRS and YFSETQ. Trimming removed 3 bases from V and 2 bases from J, with 15 bases in between. There are 15 residues in the CDR3. Here the CDR3 reads CASSSRQALPYEQYF. CDR3 nucleotides: TGCGCCAGCAGCTCGCGACAGGCCCTCCCCTACGAGCAGTACTTC.

This clone was seen more than once but under ten times. This chain links TRBV29-1 with TRBJ1-6; 7 nucleotides align to TRBD1. This CDR3 has 15 amino acids. CDR1 is SQVTM, CDR2 ANQGSEA, per germline. With 3 bases clipped from V and 7 bases from J, the junction kept 9 bases outside the gene matches. The CDR3 protein is CSVEQDRPENSPLHF. Here the CDR3 DNA reads TGCAGCGTTGAGCAGGACAGGCCCGAAAATTCACCCCTCCACTTT. The whole variable domain, filled in from reference TRBV29-1 and TRBJ1-6, reads SAVISQKPSRDICQRGTSLTIQCQVDSQVTMMFWYRQQPGQSLTLIATANQGSEATYESGFVIDKFPISRPNLTFSTLTVSNMSPEDSSIYLCSVEQDRPENSPLHFGNGTRLTVT.

CDR3 nucleotide sequence: TGTGCCACCCTAGCGGGAGGAGGGACCCAGTACTTC. It yields the protein CATLAGGGTQYF. This rearrangement joins TRBV5-4 to TRBJ2-5, with TRBD2 matching over 11 bases. With 9 bases clipped from V and 7 bases from J, the junction kept 5 bases outside the gene matches. The CDR3 length is 12 residues. From germline, CDR1 is SGHNT and CDR2 YYREEE (reference sequence). Full variable domain (outside the CDR3, taken from reference TRBV5-4 and TRBJ2-5): ETGVTQSPTHLIKTRGQQVTLRCSSQSGHNTVSWYQQALGQGPQFIFQYYREEENGRGNFPPRFSGLQFPNYSSELNVNALELDDSALYLCATLAGGGTQYFGPGTRLLVL.

This chain connects TRBV2 to TRBJ2-6, with TRBD2 matching over 12 bases. Per the germline V gene, CDR1 is SNHLY and CDR2 is FYNNEI. The CDR3 consists of 17 residues. The V and J ends lost 6 bases and 0 bases, in that order; junction bases with no gene match: 3. The CDR3 DNA sequence: TGTGCCAGCAGAGCACTAGCGGGGGGCTCTGGGGCCAACGTCCTGACTTTC. Its protein product is CASRALAGGSGANVLTF.

This clone occurred a few times. The J gene is TRBJ2-7, the V gene TRBV7-2; 8 bases map to TRBD1. Per the germline V gene, CDR1 is SGHTA and CDR2 is FQGNSA. The CDR3 is made up of 15 amino acids. V lost 1 base, J lost 2 bases, and 4 bases stayed unmatched. CDR3 in amino acids: CASSLGGQATYEQYF. The CDR3 DNA reads as TGTGCCAGCAGCTTAGGGGGACAGGCGACCTACGAGCAGTACTTC.

This clone has more than one count but fewer than ten. This rearrangement joins TRBV19 to TRBJ1-4, with a weak D call TRBD1 (6 bases). V gave up 3 bases and J gave up 7 bases, with 12 bases separating them. CDR1 and CDR2 from the germline V gene are LNHDA and SQIVND (reference sequence). CDR3 length: 14 amino acids. The CDR3 nucleotides are TGTGCCAGTAGTATGGTGCGGGGGGCTGAAAAACTGTTTTTT. Its translation is CASSMVRGAEKLFF.

CDR3 loop: CATKPGLLSYEQYF. The DNA for the CDR3 is TGTGCCACCAAACCGGGACTACTCTCCTACGAGCAGTACTTC. The chain employs TRBV11-3 and TRBJ2-7; 7 bases fit TRBD2. Trimming removed 10 bases from V and 0 bases from J; junction bases left unmatched: 9. The CDR3 is 14 residues long. Germline CDR1 is SGHNT and CDR2 is YENEEA.

The rearrangement joins TRBV13 to TRBJ2-7; TRBD2 might be the D (6 bases). Germline lookup yields CDR1 PRHDT and CDR2 FYEKMQ (reference sequence). The CDR3 sequence is 13 residues long. The V end lost 5 bases, the J end lost 3 bases, and 11 bases lay between the germline ends. CDR3 amino acids: CASSRGLFYEQYF. DNA of the CDR3: TGTGCCAGCAGCCGGGGACTCTTCTACGAGCAGTACTTC.

This clone was seen a few times. The rearrangement links TRBV10-3 to TRBJ2-1; 9 positions match TRBD2. Per the germline V gene, CDR1 is ENHRY and CDR2 is SYGVKD. V lost 6 bases, J lost 8 bases, and 8 bases stayed unmatched. CDR3 length: 14 amino acids. The CDR3 DNA follows: TGTGCCATCAGCTTAGCGGGAGCTCCCTATGAGCAGTTCTTC. Its translation is CAISLAGAPYEQFF.

This clone has more than one count but fewer than ten. This CDR3 reads CASSFSSRGDIQYF. The CDR3 nucleotides are TGCGCCAGCAGCTTTTCCTCCAGGGGTGACATTCAGTACTTC. The J gene is TRBJ2-4, the V gene TRBV5-1; TRBD1 might be the D (6 bases). Germline V gives CDR1 SGHRS, CDR2 YFSETQ. V dropped 2 bases and J dropped 8 bases, with 14 bases sitting between them. The CDR3 is 14 residues long.

In this sample, this clone turned up once. CDR3 loop: CASSAEGRSNQPQHF. In DNA, the CDR3 is TGTGCCAGCAGCGCCGAAGGTAGGAGCAATCAGCCCCAGCATTTT. The chain has TRBV2 and TRBJ1-5; no clear D. Germline V gives CDR1 SNHLY, CDR2 FYNNEI. The CDR3 has 15 residues. V lost 6 bases and J lost 1, with 13 bases in between.

V gene TRBV6-5 combines with J gene TRBJ2-5, with D hard to call. The CDR3 totals 15 residues. V gave up 6 bases and J gave up 2 bases, with 16 bases separating them. Germline assignment: CDR1 MNHEY and CDR2 SVGAGI. CDR3 region: CASRSRRVIQETQYF. In nucleotides, the CDR3 is TGTGCCAGCAGGTCCCGACGAGTTATACAAGAGACCCAGTACTTC.

The chain has TRBV6-1 and TRBJ1-4; TRBD1 aligns across 9 bases. CDR1 is MNHNS, CDR2 SASEGT, per germline. The CDR3 extends over 19 amino acids. The V segment lost 1 base and the J segment 1 base; nucleotides outside the gene matches: 10. CDR3 in amino acids: CASSEEDRGYLRTNEKLFF. CDR3 DNA sequence: TGTGCCAGCAGTGAAGAGGACAGGGGTTATTTAAGAACTAATGAAAAACTGTTTTTT.

This rearrangement joins TRBV5-8 to TRBJ1-2; D possibly corresponds to TRBD1 (6 bases). The V end lost 1 base, the J end lost 3 bases, and 16 bases lay between the germline ends. Per germline, CDR1 SGHTS and CDR2 YDEGEE. The CDR3 is 16 amino acids. CDR3 protein: CASSLTRPTGDYGYTF. CDR3 nucleotide sequence: TGTGCCAGCAGCTTGACTCGCCCGACAGGAGACTATGGCTACACCTTC. The variable domain in full, with the rest retrieved from reference TRBV5-8 and TRBJ1-2, is EAGVTQSPTHLIKTRGQQATLRCSPISGHTSVYWYQQALGLGLQFLLWYDEGEERNRGNFPPRFSGRQFPNYSSELNVNALELEDSALYLCASSLTRPTGDYGYTFGSGTRLTVV.

With regard to this clone: A read error is possible here, since a much larger clone lies one base away. V gene TRBV30 combines with J gene TRBJ1-5; D is perhaps TRBD1 (6 bases). The V gene's germline CDR1 is GTSNPN and CDR2 SVGIG (reference sequence). The CDR3 has 13 residues. The CDR3: CAWCVQGYQPQHF. CDR3 in DNA: TGTGCCTGGTGTGTACAGGGATATCAGCCCCAGCATTTT.

The chain combines TRBV29-1 with TRBJ2-3; D perhaps matches TRBD2 (6 bases). Trimming stripped 2 bases from V and 4 bases from J, with 13 bases between. CDR1 and CDR2 (germline): SQVTM, ANQGSEA. CDR3 length: 14 amino acids. CDR3 coding DNA: TGCAGCGTTGAATTAGCGGCCTGGGCAGATACGCAGTATTTT. Its translation is CSVELAAWADTQYF.

The chain carries TRBV4-3 and TRBJ2-7, with TRBD1 identical over 12 bases. CDR3 length equals 17 residues. V lost 0 bases and J lost 5; bases outside the gene matches: 8. Germline loops: CDR1 LGHNA, CDR2 YSLEER. As DNA, the CDR3 is TGCGCCAGCAGCCAAGATCGGTGGGGACAGGGGGCCCACGAGCAGTACTTC. Its translation: CASSQDRWGQGAHEQYF.

J is TRBJ1-4 and V is TRBV30; D not resolved. CDR3 length: 14 residues. CDR1 is GTSNPN, CDR2 SVGIG, per germline (reference sequence). V lost 0 bases, J lost 0 bases, and 5 bases lay in between. The CDR3 nucleotides are TGTGCCTGGAGTGTACACACAACTAATGAAAAACTGTTTTTT. Protein: CAWSVHTTNEKLFF. Full variable domain (outside the CDR3, taken from reference TRBV30 and TRBJ1-4): SQTIHQWPATLVQPVGSPLSLECTVEGTSNPNLYWYRQAAGRGLQLLFYSVGIGQISSEVPQNLSASRPQDRQFILSSKKLLLSDSGFYLCAWSVHTTNEKLFFGSGTQLSVL.

In this sample, this clone turned up a few times. The chain is built from TRBV6-5 and TRBJ1-3, with 9 bases that match TRBD1. Losses at the gene ends were 2 bases for V and 5 bases for J; bases not matched to a gene: 1. Germline loops: CDR1 MNHEY, CDR2 SVGAGI. The CDR3 extends over 14 amino acids. CDR3 DNA sequence: TGTGCCAGCAGTTACGGACAGGGGAGAAACACCATATATTTT. This encodes CASSYGQGRNTIYF.

The J gene is TRBJ2-7, the V gene TRBV5-1; the D is unclear. The V gene lost 0 bases and the J gene lost 0 bases, with 13 bases spanning the gap. Per germline, CDR1 SGHRS and CDR2 YFSETQ. This CDR3 spans 16 amino acids. The CDR3 region has the DNA TGCGCCAGCAGCTTGGCTGGCCAGTCGAGCTCCTACGAGCAGTACTTC. This codes for CASSLAGQSSSYEQYF. Full variable domain (remainder filled in from reference TRBV5-1 and TRBJ2-7): KAGVTQTPRYLIKTRGQQVTLSCSPISGHRSVSWYQQTPGQGLQFLFEYFSETQRNKGNFPGRFSGRQFSNSRSEMNVSTLELGDSALYLCASSLAGQSSSYEQYFGPGTRLTVT.

There are a few counts of this clone. CDR3 region: CASSEARGSLLDEQFF. DNA for the CDR3: TGTGCCAGCAGTGAAGCGCGGGGGTCCCTCCTCGATGAGCAGTTCTTC. V and J are TRBV2 and TRBJ2-1; 7 nucleotides match TRBD2. The V gene's germline CDR1 is SNHLY and CDR2 FYNNEI. This CDR3 has 16 amino acids. With V trimmed by 0 bases and J by 8 bases, 10 bases remained unmatched.

In this sample, this clone turned up a few times. This chain connects TRBV9 to TRBJ2-5, with 11 bases fitting TRBD2. CDR1 SGDLS and CDR2 YYNGEE come from the germline V gene. With V trimmed by 0 bases and J by 2 bases, 6 bases remained unmatched. This CDR3 is 17 amino acids long. The CDR3 DNA is TGTGCCAGCAGCGTAGATACTAGCGGGGGTTTGCAAGAGACCCAGTACTTC. It yields the protein CASSVDTSGGLQETQYF.